This entry lists 20 T cell receptor beta chains sequenced from one sample in a study of chemoradiotherapy in HPV16-positive cancers. Method: immunoSEQ multiplex PCR; TCRdb's copy keeps in-frame clones and lacks some. The sample comprises roughly 6,800 clones, 60% to 80% of which are singletons, and roughly 5% rests with the top ten. Sequenced material: tumor tissue, taken from a patient who underwent chemoradiotherapy. The receptors here all came from a human donor with HPV-associated anogenital cancer.

The chain uses TRBV2 and TRBJ2-7; 11 bases fit TRBD1. V was clipped by 7 bases and J by 2 bases; unmatched bases: 4. The CDR3 spans 14 residues. The V gene's germline CDR1 is SNHLY and CDR2 FYNNEI. CDR3 nucleotide sequence: TGTGCCAGCAAGGGGACAGGGGGGACCTACGAGCAGTACTTC. Encoded protein: CASKGTGGTYEQYF.

The rearrangement uses TRBV19 and TRBJ2-1; D remains unclear. The V end was cut by 5 bases, the J end by 7 bases, with 6 bases between. The CDR3 has 11 amino acids. CDR1 LNHDA and CDR2 SQIVND come from the germline V gene (reference sequence). The CDR3 spells CASSERNEQFF. In DNA, the CDR3 is TGTGCCAGTAGTGAGAGGAATGAGCAGTTCTTC.

This clone was picked up one time. The chain uses TRBV9 and TRBJ2-7; D is unclear. Germline loops: CDR1 SGDLS, CDR2 YYNGEE. Trimming removed 0 bases from V and 7 bases from J, with 11 bases in between. CDR3 length: 13 residues. CDR3 protein: CASSVGHNGEQYF. In DNA, the CDR3 is TGTGCCAGCAGCGTAGGTCACAATGGGGAGCAGTACTTC.

A few counts support this clone. The DNA for the CDR3 is TGTGCCAGCAGCCCAACCGAGAGTCAGCCCCAGCATTTT. This codes for CASSPTESQPQHF. This chain joins TRBV7-9 and TRBJ1-5; D remains unclear. Per the germline V gene, CDR1 is SEHNR and CDR2 is FQNEAQ (reference sequence). V was clipped by 5 bases and J by 6 bases, with 11 bases between them. This CDR3 is built from 13 residues.

The rearrangement joins TRBV29-1 to TRBJ2-5; either TRBD1 or TRBD2 may fit D (6 bases each). This CDR3 is 13 amino acids long. The germline V gene encodes CDR1 SQVTM and CDR2 ANQGSEA. The V end was cut by 8 bases, the J end by 4 bases, with 17 bases between. The CDR3 loop reads CSLTTGAGETQYF. CDR3 in DNA: TGCAGCTTAACTACGGGGGCAGGAGAGACCCAGTACTTC.

The chain couples TRBV27 to TRBJ1-2, with TRBD1 matching over 7 bases. The CDR3 runs to 15 residues. J was trimmed by 8 bases and V by 5 bases; bases with no gene match: 14. Germline CDR1 MNHEY, CDR2 SMNVEV (reference sequence). CDR3 loop: CASSPMGSRGLGYTF. In DNA form, the CDR3 reads TGTGCCAGCAGTCCCATGGGTTCCAGGGGGTTGGGCTACACCTTC.

The chain joins TRBV5-6 to TRBJ2-7, with D uncertain. The CDR3 consists of 13 residues. V shed 1 base and J shed 2 bases, with 7 bases lying between them. Germline CDR1 reads SGHDT; CDR2 reads YYEEEE. As DNA, the CDR3 is TGTGCCAGCAGCTTGAGCAGAACCTACGAGCAGTACTTC. This gives the protein CASSLSRTYEQYF.

The chain links TRBV29-1 to TRBJ2-1; D may correspond to TRBD1 or TRBD2 (6 bases each). There are 13 residues in the CDR3. V dropped 7 bases and J dropped 2 bases, with 12 bases sitting between them. Germline V gives CDR1 SQVTM, CDR2 ANQGSEA. CDR3 residues: CSAAGQAYNEQFF. In DNA form, the CDR3 reads TGCAGCGCCGCGGGACAAGCCTACAATGAGCAGTTCTTC.

The chain has TRBV7-2 and TRBJ2-1; 10 nucleotides agree with TRBD2. Unmatched junction bases numbered 6, after V lost 3 bases and J lost 7 bases. The V gene's germline CDR1 is SGHTA and CDR2 FQGNSA. The CDR3 is 15 amino acids. The CDR3 nucleotides read TGTGCCAGCAGCTTGAAGCGGGAGGGCCTAAATGAGCAGTTCTTC. Its protein is CASSLKREGLNEQFF.

J is TRBJ1-3 and V is TRBV18; 7 nucleotides line up with TRBD1. This CDR3 has 16 residues. V was pared by 0 bases and J by 4 bases, with 6 bases of the junction left unmatched. Germline lookup yields CDR1 KGHSH and CDR2 LQKENI. The CDR3 coding sequence is TGTGCCAGCTCACCACCCACAGGGGCGCTGGGAAACACCATATATTTT. Translation gives CASSPPTGALGNTIYF.

This chain joins TRBV7-3 and TRBJ1-2; 10 bases are shared with TRBD1. Germline CDR1 SGHTA, CDR2 FQGTGA. The V segment lost 2 bases and the J segment 3 bases; nucleotides outside the gene matches: 9. The CDR3 consists of 17 residues. The DNA for the CDR3 is TGTGCCAGCAGCTTAGGTCCCACGACAGGGGGCCACTATGGCTACACCTTC. Translation gives CASSLGPTTGGHYGYTF.

The rearrangement uses TRBV6-6 and TRBJ2-5; D possibly corresponds to TRBD1 (6 bases). V was trimmed by 7 bases and J by 5 bases, leaving 14 bases between them. The germline gives CDR1 MNHNY, CDR2 SVGAGI (reference sequence). The CDR3 is 13 amino acids. The CDR3 nucleotides read TGTGCCAGCATCAACCCAGGGGACGAGACCCAGTACTTC. It codes for CASINPGDETQYF.

This clone was detected a few times. The V and J genes are TRBV19 and TRBJ2-7; D possibly corresponds to TRBD1 (7 bases). The germline V and J ends were trimmed by 3 bases and 6 bases, with 15 bases remaining between them. Germline V CDR1 and CDR2: LNHDA, SQIVND (reference sequence). The CDR3 totals 14 residues. CDR3 nucleotides: TGTGCCAGTAGTATCCAGGGGGGCCCGGGCGAGCAGTACTTC. Its translation: CASSIQGGPGEQYF.

The V and J genes are TRBV6-1 and TRBJ1-3; 8 bases match TRBD1. Germline V lookup: CDR1 MNHNS, CDR2 SASEGT. The junction had 9 bases not matched to a gene; V was cut back by 6 bases and J by 8 bases. The length of the CDR3 is 14 residues. The CDR3 DNA is TGTGCCAGCAGAAGCGGACAGGGTAGGGACACCATATATTTT. This gives the protein CASRSGQGRDTIYF.

This chain uses TRBV5-5 with TRBJ2-1, with D perhaps given as TRBD1 or TRBD2 (6 bases each). Trimming left V 0 bases short and J 3 bases short, with 10 bases between. Germline V gene sequence: CDR1 SGHKS, CDR2 YYEKEE (reference sequence). The CDR3 extends over 15 amino acids. For the CDR3, the DNA is TGTGCCAGCAGCTTGGGGGGGGCCATCTACAATGAGCAGTTCTTC. It yields the protein CASSLGGAIYNEQFF. Based on the CDR3 plus reference TRBV5-5 and TRBJ2-1, the full variable domain is DAGVTQSPTHLIKTRGQQVTLRCSPISGHKSVSWYQQVLGQGPQFIFQYYEKEERGRGNFPDRFSARQFPNYSSELNVNALLLGDSALYLCASSLGGAIYNEQFFGPGTRLTVL.

By sample fraction, this clone is large (0.1 to 1%). This chain joins TRBV7-9 and TRBJ1-1; D is unclear. This CDR3 is built from 14 residues. Trimming cost V 2 bases and J 2 bases, with 9 bases left between them. Germline CDR1 is SEHNR and CDR2 is FQNEAQ (reference sequence). This chain's CDR3 is CASSLFNDNTEAFF. Here the CDR3 DNA reads TGTGCCAGCAGCTTATTCAACGATAACACTGAAGCTTTCTTT.

The count of this clone is one. The chain has TRBV4-3 and TRBJ2-7; D is ambiguous. The CDR3 totals 13 residues. Trimming pared 2 bases from V and 0 bases from J, leaving 5 bases between. Germline V CDR1 and CDR2: LGHNA, YSLEER. CDR3 in DNA: TGCGCCAGCAGCCAATGGGGCTCCTACGAGCAGTACTTC. It translates to CASSQWGSYEQYF.

The rearrangement uses TRBV4-2 and TRBJ2-3; TRBD2 aligns across 11 bases. The length of the CDR3 is 16 residues. Germline V lookup: CDR1 LGHNA, CDR2 YNFKEQ. After removal of 4 bases from V and 5 bases from J, the junction contained 8 bases not matched to a gene. Here the CDR3 reads CASSLAGTSGLDTQYF. The DNA for the CDR3 is TGTGCCAGCAGCCTAGCCGGGACTAGCGGTTTAGATACGCAGTATTTT.

This clone was counted a single time. V is TRBV5-1 and J is TRBJ2-7; D is uncertain. The CDR3 runs 15 residues. Germline V lookup: CDR1 SGHRS, CDR2 YFSETQ. V was clipped by 2 bases and J by 2 bases, with 14 bases between them. DNA of the CDR3: TGCGCCAGCAGCTTTTCCTATTTAGATGCCTACGAGCAGTACTTC. It specifies CASSFSYLDAYEQYF.

V usage is TRBV9 and J usage is TRBJ1-3, with a weak D call TRBD1 (6 bases). In germline, CDR1 is SGDLS, CDR2 YYNGEE. The CDR3 runs 14 residues. V lost 4 bases and J 4 bases, leaving 12 bases between the germline ends. The CDR3 reads CASSPGEGGNTIYF. CDR3 DNA sequence: TGTGCCAGCAGCCCAGGGGAGGGGGGAAACACCATATATTTT.